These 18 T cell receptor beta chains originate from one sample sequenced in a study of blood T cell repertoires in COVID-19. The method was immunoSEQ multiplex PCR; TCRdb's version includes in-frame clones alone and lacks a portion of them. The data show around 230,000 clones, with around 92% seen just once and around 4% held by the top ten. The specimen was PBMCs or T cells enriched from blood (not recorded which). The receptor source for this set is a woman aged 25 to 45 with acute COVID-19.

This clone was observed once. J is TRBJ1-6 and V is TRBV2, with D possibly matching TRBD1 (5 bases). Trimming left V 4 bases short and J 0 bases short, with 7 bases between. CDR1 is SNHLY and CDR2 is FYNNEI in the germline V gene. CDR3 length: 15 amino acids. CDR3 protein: CASSGQISYNSPLHF. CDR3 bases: TGTGCCAGCAGTGGACAGATCTCCTATAATTCACCCCTCCACTTT.

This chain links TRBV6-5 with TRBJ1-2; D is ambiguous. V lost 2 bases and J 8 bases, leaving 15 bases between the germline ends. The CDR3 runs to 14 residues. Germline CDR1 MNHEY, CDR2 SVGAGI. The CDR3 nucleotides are TGTGCCAGCAGTTACCTTCCGGCGGGGTACGGCTACACCTTC. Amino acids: CASSYLPAGYGYTF.

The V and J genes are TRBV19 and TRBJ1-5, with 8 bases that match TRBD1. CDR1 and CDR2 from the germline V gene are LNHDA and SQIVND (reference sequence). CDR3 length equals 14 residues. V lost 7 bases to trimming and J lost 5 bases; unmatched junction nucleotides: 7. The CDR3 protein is CASIPDRVDQPQHF. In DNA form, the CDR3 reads TGTGCCAGTATCCCGGACAGGGTGGATCAGCCCCAGCATTTT.

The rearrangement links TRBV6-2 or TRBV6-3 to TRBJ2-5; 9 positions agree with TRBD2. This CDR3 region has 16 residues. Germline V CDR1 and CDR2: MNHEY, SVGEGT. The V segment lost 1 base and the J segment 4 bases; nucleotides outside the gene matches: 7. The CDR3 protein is CASSYLGTSSGETQYF. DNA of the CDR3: TGTGCCAGCAGTTACTTAGGGACTAGCTCGGGAGAGACCCAGTACTTC.

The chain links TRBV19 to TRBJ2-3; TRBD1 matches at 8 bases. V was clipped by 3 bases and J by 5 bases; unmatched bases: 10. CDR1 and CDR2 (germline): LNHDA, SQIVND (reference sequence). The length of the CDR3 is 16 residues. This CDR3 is CASSMQGAGSIDTQYF. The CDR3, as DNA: TGTGCCAGTAGTATGCAGGGGGCGGGGTCTATAGATACGCAGTATTTT.

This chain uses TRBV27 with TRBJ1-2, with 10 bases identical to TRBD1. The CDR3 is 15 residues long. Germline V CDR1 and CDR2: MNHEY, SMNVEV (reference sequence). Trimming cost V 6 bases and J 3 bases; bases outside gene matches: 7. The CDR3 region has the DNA TGTGCCAGCAGGAGACAGGGGGCGGGCGACTATGGCTACACCTTC. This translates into CASRRQGAGDYGYTF.

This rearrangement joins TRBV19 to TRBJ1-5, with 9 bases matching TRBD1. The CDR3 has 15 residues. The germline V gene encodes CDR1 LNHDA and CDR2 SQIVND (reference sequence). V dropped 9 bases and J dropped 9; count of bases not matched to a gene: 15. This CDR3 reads CASGGPGTGYAPQHF. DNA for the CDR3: TGTGCCAGCGGTGGGCCCGGGACAGGGTATGCGCCCCAGCATTTT.

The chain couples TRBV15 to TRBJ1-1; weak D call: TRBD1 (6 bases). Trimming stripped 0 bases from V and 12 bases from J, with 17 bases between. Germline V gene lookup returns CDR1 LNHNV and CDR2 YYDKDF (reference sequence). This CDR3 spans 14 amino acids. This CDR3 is CATSREGGGRITFF. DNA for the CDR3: TGTGCCACCAGCAGAGAGGGCGGGGGGCGGATTACTTTCTTT.

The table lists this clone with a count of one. The CDR3 nucleotides are TGCGCCAGCAGTGAGTCGATTCCCCCAGGAAGTGAGCAGTTCTTC. Translating it yields CASSESIPPGSEQFF. The chain recombines TRBV10-2 with TRBJ2-1; D not resolved. The CDR3 is 15 amino acids. Germline assignment: CDR1 WSHSY and CDR2 SAAADI. V was trimmed by 0 bases and J by 9 bases, leaving 15 bases between them.

This CDR3 reads CASSRTGDSTDTQYF. In DNA form, the CDR3 reads TGTGCCAGCAGCCGAACAGGGGATAGCACAGATACGCAGTATTTT. The chain is built from TRBV7-3 and TRBJ2-3; 7 positions match TRBD1. Looked up from germline, CDR1 is SGHTA and CDR2 is FQGTGA. Trimming at V came to 5 bases and at J to 0 bases, leaving 5 bases not matched to a gene. This CDR3 has 15 residues.

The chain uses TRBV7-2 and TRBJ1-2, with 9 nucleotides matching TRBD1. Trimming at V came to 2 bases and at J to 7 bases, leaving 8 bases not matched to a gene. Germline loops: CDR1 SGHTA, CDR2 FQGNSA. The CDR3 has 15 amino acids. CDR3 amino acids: CASSLSQGASFGYTF. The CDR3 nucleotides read TGTGCCAGCAGCTTATCACAGGGGGCTTCTTTTGGCTACACCTTC.

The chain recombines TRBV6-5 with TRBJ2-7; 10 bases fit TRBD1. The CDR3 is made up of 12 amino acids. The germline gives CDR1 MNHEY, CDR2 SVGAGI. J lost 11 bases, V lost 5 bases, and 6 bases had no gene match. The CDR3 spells CASSRGQGYEYF. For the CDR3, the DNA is TGTGCCAGCAGTCGGGGACAGGGGTACGAGTACTTC.

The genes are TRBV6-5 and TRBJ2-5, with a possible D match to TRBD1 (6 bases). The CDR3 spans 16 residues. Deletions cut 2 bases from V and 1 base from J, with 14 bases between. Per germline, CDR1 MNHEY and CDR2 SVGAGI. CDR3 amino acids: CASSYGTDSGQETQYF. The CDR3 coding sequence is TGTGCCAGCAGTTACGGGACGGACAGTGGCCAAGAGACCCAGTACTTC.

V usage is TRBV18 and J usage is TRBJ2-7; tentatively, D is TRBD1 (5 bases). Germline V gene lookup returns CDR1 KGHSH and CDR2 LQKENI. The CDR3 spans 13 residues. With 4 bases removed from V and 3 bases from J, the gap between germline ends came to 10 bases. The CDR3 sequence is CASSQQEVYEQYF. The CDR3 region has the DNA TGTGCCAGCTCACAACAGGAAGTCTACGAGCAGTACTTC. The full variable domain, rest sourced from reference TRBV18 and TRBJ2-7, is NAGVMQNPRHLVRRRGQEARLRCSPMKGHSHVYWYRQLPEEGLKFMVYLQKENIIDESGMPKERFSAEFPKEGPSILRIQQVVRGDSAAYFCASSQQEVYEQYFGPGTRLTVT.

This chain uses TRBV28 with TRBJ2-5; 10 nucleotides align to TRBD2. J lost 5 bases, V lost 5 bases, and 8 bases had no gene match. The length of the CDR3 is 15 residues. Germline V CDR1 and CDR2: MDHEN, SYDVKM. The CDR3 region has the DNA TGTGCCAGCAGTCCCTCTAGCGGGGGTAGGGAGACCCAGTACTTC. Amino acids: CASSPSSGGRETQYF.

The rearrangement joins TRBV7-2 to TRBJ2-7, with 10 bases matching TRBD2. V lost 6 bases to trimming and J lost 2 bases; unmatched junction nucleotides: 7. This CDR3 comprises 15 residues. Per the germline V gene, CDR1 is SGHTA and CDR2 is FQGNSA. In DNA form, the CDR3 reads TGTGCCAGCAGACTAAGCGGGGGGGTAGCCTACGAGCAGTACTTC. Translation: CASRLSGGVAYEQYF.

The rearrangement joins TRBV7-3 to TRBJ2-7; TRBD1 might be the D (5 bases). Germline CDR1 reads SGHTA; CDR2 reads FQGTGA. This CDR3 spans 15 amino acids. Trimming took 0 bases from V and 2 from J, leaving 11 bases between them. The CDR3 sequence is CASSLTTGPTYEQYF. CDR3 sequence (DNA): TGTGCCAGCAGCTTAACTACAGGTCCTACCTACGAGCAGTACTTC. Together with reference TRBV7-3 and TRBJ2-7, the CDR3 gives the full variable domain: GAGVSQTPSNKVTEKGKYVELRCDPISGHTALYWYRQSLGQGPEFLIYFQGTGAADDSGLPNDRFFAVRPEGSVSTLKIQRTERGDSAVYLCASSLTTGPTYEQYFGPGTRLTVT.

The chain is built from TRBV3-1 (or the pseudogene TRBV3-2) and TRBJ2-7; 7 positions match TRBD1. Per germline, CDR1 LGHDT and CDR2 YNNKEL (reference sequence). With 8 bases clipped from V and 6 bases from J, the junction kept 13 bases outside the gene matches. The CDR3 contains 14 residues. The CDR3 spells CASSNRDSLGEQYF. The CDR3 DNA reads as TGTGCCAGCTCGAACCGGGACAGCCTCGGCGAGCAGTACTTC.